A selection of T cell receptor beta chains follows, all from one sample in a study of blood T cell repertoires in COVID-19. The table came from immunoSEQ multiplex PCR; TCRdb's copy has only in-frame clones and leaves some out. The table records approximately 210,000 clones, around 91% of them present only once. The sample was peripheral blood. The receptors here all came from a woman in her thirties or forties with acute or convalescent COVID-19. Both conserved end residues are part of each CDR3. A D gene is named only where the DNA matches it firmly. The listing skips clone size in some rows; elsewhere it reads once, few, many or a size class.

V	J	size	D	DNA	CDR3
TRBV5-1	TRBJ1-1	.	TRBD1	TGCGCCAGCAGCTCCGGACAGGGGCAGAAAGCTTTCTTT	CASSSGQGQKAFF
TRBV2	TRBJ2-1	.	TRBD2	TGTGCCAGCAGCGGACTAGCGGGGTCACACGGTGAGCAGTTCTTC	CASSGLAGSHGEQFF
TRBV9	TRBJ1-3	once	TRBD1	TGTGCCAGCAGCCCCAGGGGGTCTGGAAACACCATATATTTT	CASSPRGSGNTIYF
TRBV19	TRBJ1-5	.	.	TGTGCCAGTAGCGGCACAGGGAATCAGCCCCAGCATTTT	CASSGTGNQPQHF
TRBV10-3	TRBJ1-5	.	TRBD1	TGTGCCATCAGTGAGTCCTCGGGACAGGGGGCCTCGAATCAGCCCCAGCATTTT	CAISESSGQGASNQPQHF
TRBV6-5	TRBJ2-2	.	.	TGTGCCAGCAGCACTACCGGGGAGCTGTTTTTT	CASSTTGELFF
TRBV3-1/TRBV3-2	TRBJ1-4	once	.	TGTGCCAGCAGCCAAGAGGGGCAGAGGGAAAAACTGTTTTTT	CASSQEGQREKLFF
TRBV18	TRBJ1-5	.	.	TGTGCCAGCTCAGATAGCGCCGGGTCCCTCTTTCAGCCCCAGCATTTT	CASSDSAGSLFQPQHF
TRBV24-1	TRBJ2-2	.	.	TGTGCCACCTCTAACGCCAGGGAGCTGTTTTTT	CATSNARELFF
TRBV11-2	TRBJ1-1	.	TRBD1	TGTGCCAGCAGCTTAGGCCAGGGGGTCGGCACTGAAGCTTTCTTT	CASSLGQGVGTEAFF
TRBV5-1	TRBJ2-1	.	.	TGCGCCAGCAGCTTGGGGGGCCCGCATGTGGAGCAGTTCTTC	CASSLGGPHVEQFF
TRBV11-3	TRBJ1-2	.	TRBD1	TGTGCCAGCAGCTTAGATTCAATTAACTTGGGGGACAGTAAGGACTATGGCTACACCTTC	CASSLDSINLGDSKDYGYTF
TRBV3-1/TRBV3-2	TRBJ2-1	.	.	TGTGCCAGCAGCCCCGGGGGAGCCTACAATGAGCAGTTCTTC	CASSPGGAYNEQFF
TRBV5-1	TRBJ1-2	.	TRBD1	TGCGCCAGCCGACCTTGGACAGGGGCTAGGGGAGATGGCTACACCTTC	CASRPWTGARGDGYTF
TRBV7-6	TRBJ2-5	.	TRBD2	TGTGCCAGCAGCTCGGCCGGGACTAGCGGGGTTGGAGGGGGCGAGACCCAGTACTTC	CASSSAGTSGVGGGETQYF
TRBV5-6	TRBJ2-5	.	.	TGTGCCAGCAGCGTTATAGGGGTCGAGACCCAGTACTTC	CASSVIGVETQYF
TRBV12-3/TRBV12-4	TRBJ1-1	.	.	TGTGCCAGCAGTTTGCTCGAGGACACTGAAGCTTTCTTT	CASSLLEDTEAFF
TRBV18	TRBJ1-6	.	.	TGTGCCAGCTCACCGTTGGAGGGTCTCGATTCACCCCTCCACTTT	CASSPLEGLDSPLHF
TRBV5-1	TRBJ1-4	.	.	TGCGCCAGCAGCCTCAGAGTGGAGGGGACTGATAATGAAAAACTGTTTTTT	CASSLRVEGTDNEKLFF
TRBV29-1	TRBJ1-2	once	TRBD1	TGCAGCGTCGAAAGGGGGGGGACAGGGGATCCGGATGGCTACACCTTC	CSVERGGTGDPDGYTF
TRBV12-3/TRBV12-4	TRBJ1-1	.	.	TGTGCCAGCAGTCAGGGGACGACTGAAGCTTTCTTT	CASSQGTTEAFF
TRBV6-1	TRBJ1-5	once	.	TGTGCCAGCAGTGAAAGAGATAGCAATCAGCCCCAGCATTTT	CASSERDSNQPQHF
TRBV2	TRBJ1-2	.	TRBD1	TGTGCCAGTGGGACAGGGCCGTCCTATGGCTACACCTTC	CASGTGPSYGYTF
TRBV9	TRBJ2-1	.	.	TGTGCCAGCAGCGTATCGGGGGGCTCGTCCTACAATGAGCAGTTCTTC	CASSVSGGSSYNEQFF
TRBV27	TRBJ1-1	.	.	TGTGCCAGCGGTGTGGGGGGCACTGAAGCTTTCTTT	CASGVGGTEAFF
TRBV12-3/TRBV12-4	TRBJ1-4	.	TRBD1	TGTGCCAGCAACAGGGGGGATGAAAAACTGTTTTTT	CASNRGDEKLFF
TRBV19	TRBJ2-5	once	TRBD2	TGTGCCAGTAGACGGCTAGCGGGGAGCAGCCAAGAGACCCAGTACTTC	CASRRLAGSSQETQYF
TRBV7-9	TRBJ1-3	.	TRBD1	TGTGCCAGCAGCCCACAGGGGGCTGGAAACACCATATATTTT	CASSPQGAGNTIYF
TRBV2	TRBJ1-4	.	TRBD1	TGTGCCAGCAGTGAAGCTGGGGACAGGTTTACGGATGAAAAACTGTTTTTT	CASSEAGDRFTDEKLFF
TRBV7-2	TRBJ2-1	.	TRBD2	TGTGCCAGCAGCTTAGGGGATCTAGCGGGGGGGCCGATTGAGCAGTTCTTC	CASSLGDLAGGPIEQFF
TRBV6-1	TRBJ1-2	once	.	TGTGCCAGCAGTGAAGAACCAGACAGGTACTATGGCTACACCTTC	CASSEEPDRYYGYTF
TRBV9	TRBJ1-5	.	.	TGTGCCAGCAGCGTAGAAGGGGGCAATCAGCCCCAGCATTTT	CASSVEGGNQPQHF
TRBV5-6	TRBJ1-2	.	.	TGTGCCAGCAGCTTTCCGGGAGTTAACTATGGCTACACCTTC	CASSFPGVNYGYTF
TRBV5-4	TRBJ1-3	.	.	TGTGCCAGCAGCCAGGAGGAGGGAGTCTATGGAAACACCATATATTTT	CASSQEEGVYGNTIYF
TRBV24-1	TRBJ1-2	.	.	TGTGCCACCAGTGATTTGAACAGATACTATGGCTACACCTTC	CATSDLNRYYGYTF
TRBV3-1/TRBV3-2	TRBJ1-4	.	.	TGTGCCAGCAGCTCCTGGGGCAGCAATAATGAAAAACTGTTTTTT	CASSSWGSNNEKLFF
TRBV9	TRBJ2-2	.	.	TGTGCCAGCAGCGTAGTGGGGGGGAACACCGGGGAGCTGTTTTTT	CASSVVGGNTGELFF
TRBV7-8	TRBJ2-5	.	TRBD2	TGTGCCAGCAGCTTACCGGGGGGTGGAGAGACCCAGTACTTC	CASSLPGGGETQYF
TRBV28	TRBJ2-3	.	.	TGTGCCAGCAGTTTAGCCGGCCCGGAGAATACGCAGTATTTT	CASSLAGPENTQYF
TRBV2	TRBJ1-3	.	.	TGTGCCAGCAGTGTGGGATACGGGGACTCTGGAAACACCATATATTTT	CASSVGYGDSGNTIYF
TRBV19	TRBJ1-4	.	.	TGTGCCAGACCAGCGGGGCGGACAAATAATGAAAAACTGTTTTTT	CARPAGRTNNEKLFF
TRBV4-2	TRBJ1-1	.	.	TGTGCCAGCAGCCAGTCAACAGGGAACACTGAAGCTTTCTTT	CASSQSTGNTEAFF
TRBV5-4	TRBJ2-3	.	TRBD2	TGTGCCAGCGAGCGGGGGGGCCGCACAGATACGCAGTATTTT	CASERGGRTDTQYF
TRBV2	TRBJ1-5	.	.	TGTGCCAGCAGTGTGGTAGGGGGTCAGCCCCAGCATTTT	CASSVVGGQPQHF